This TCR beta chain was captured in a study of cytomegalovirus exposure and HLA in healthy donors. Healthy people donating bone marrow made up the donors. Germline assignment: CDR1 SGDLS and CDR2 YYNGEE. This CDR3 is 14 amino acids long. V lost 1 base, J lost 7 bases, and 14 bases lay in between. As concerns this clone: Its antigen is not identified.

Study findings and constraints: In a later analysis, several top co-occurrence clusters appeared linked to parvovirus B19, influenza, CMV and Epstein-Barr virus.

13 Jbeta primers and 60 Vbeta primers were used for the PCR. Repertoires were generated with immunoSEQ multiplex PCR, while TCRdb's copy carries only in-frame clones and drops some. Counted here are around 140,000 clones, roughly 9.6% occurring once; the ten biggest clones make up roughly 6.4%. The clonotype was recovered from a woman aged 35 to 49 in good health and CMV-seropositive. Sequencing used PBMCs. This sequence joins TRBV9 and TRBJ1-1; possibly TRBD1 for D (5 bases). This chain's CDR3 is CASSVTGGGVEAFF. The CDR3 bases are TGTGCCAGCAGCGTAACAGGTGGAGGGGTTGAAGCTTTCTTT.